Listed below are T cell receptor beta chains from one sample, sequenced in a study of long-term antiretroviral therapy in people with HIV. Data came from immunoSEQ multiplex PCR; TCRdb stores just in-frame clones and leaves some out. The profile shows about 17,000 clones, roughly nine tenths of them singletons. This material consisted of unsorted PBMCs, taken 0.6 years after starting antiretroviral therapy. The receptors were sampled from a woman aged 40 to 49 with HIV. Both conserved end residues are part of each CDR3. Each record gives: CDR3 protein, CDR3 DNA, V gene, clone size, D gene, J gene. The D gene is left open where the match is weak. Some rows have no size entry. The others give once, few or many, or a class for an expanded clone.

CDR3aa: CASSLRDRPLYGYTF
CDR3nt: TGCGCCAGCAGCTTGAGGGACCGTCCTCTCTATGGCTACACCTTC
v_gene: TRBV5-1
abundance: NA
d_gene: NA
j_gene: TRBJ1-2

CDR3aa: CASSLTGATDTQYF
CDR3nt: TGTGCCAGCAGCTTGACCGGGGCGACAGATACGCAGTATTTT
v_gene: TRBV5-6
abundance: NA
d_gene: NA
j_gene: TRBJ2-3

CDR3aa: CASSSGKTEAFF
CDR3nt: TGTGCCAGCAGCTCCGGGAAGACTGAAGCTTTCTTT
v_gene: TRBV7-9
abundance: NA
d_gene: NA
j_gene: TRBJ1-1

CDR3aa: CASTRTGPGDGYTF
CDR3nt: TGTGCCAGTACCCGGACGGGACCTGGTGATGGCTACACCTTC
v_gene: TRBV19
abundance: NA
d_gene: NA
j_gene: TRBJ1-2

CDR3aa: CASDRGSTDTQYF
CDR3nt: TGTGCCAGCGACAGGGGTTCAACAGATACGCAGTATTTT
v_gene: TRBV7-9
abundance: NA
d_gene: TRBD1
j_gene: TRBJ2-3

CDR3aa: CASSEGQGIYEQYF
CDR3nt: TGTGCCAGCAGTGAAGGGCAGGGGATCTACGAGCAGTACTTC
v_gene: TRBV6-1
abundance: NA
d_gene: NA
j_gene: TRBJ2-7

CDR3aa: CASSPTGVSQETQYF
CDR3nt: TGTGCCAGCTCACCCACAGGGGTGAGTCAAGAGACCCAGTACTTC
v_gene: TRBV18
abundance: NA
d_gene: TRBD1
j_gene: TRBJ2-5

CDR3aa: CASSLRDRVNEQFF
CDR3nt: TGTGCCAGCAGCCTGCGAGACAGGGTCAATGAGCAGTTCTTC
v_gene: TRBV5-4
abundance: NA
d_gene: TRBD1
j_gene: TRBJ2-1

CDR3aa: CASSETGGAPNYGYTF
CDR3nt: TGTGCCAGCAGCGAGACAGGGGGCGCCCCTAACTATGGCTACACCTTC
v_gene: TRBV4-2
abundance: NA
d_gene: TRBD1
j_gene: TRBJ1-2

CDR3aa: CASSLDSTNQNNEQFF
CDR3nt: TGTGCCAGCAGCTTGGACAGCACGAATCAAAACAATGAGCAGTTCTTC
v_gene: TRBV11-3
abundance: large
d_gene: NA
j_gene: TRBJ2-1

CDR3aa: CASSLQGQNNSPLHF
CDR3nt: TGCGCCAGCAGCTTGCAGGGACAGAATAATTCACCCCTCCACTTT
v_gene: TRBV5-1
abundance: NA
d_gene: TRBD1
j_gene: TRBJ1-6

CDR3aa: CAWSVGRTNGYTF
CDR3nt: TGTGCCTGGAGTGTGGGCCGTACGAATGGCTACACCTTC
v_gene: TRBV30
abundance: NA
d_gene: NA
j_gene: TRBJ1-2

CDR3aa: CASSRTSGARYEQYF
CDR3nt: TGTGCCAGCAGTCGGACTAGCGGGGCCCGCTACGAGCAGTACTTC
v_gene: TRBV2
abundance: NA
d_gene: TRBD2
j_gene: TRBJ2-7

CDR3aa: CASSYLGQGKGQPQHF
CDR3nt: TGTGCCAGCAGCTACCTTGGGCAGGGTAAAGGTCAGCCCCAGCATTTT
v_gene: TRBV7-4
abundance: NA
d_gene: NA
j_gene: TRBJ1-5

CDR3aa: CASSLFPYSNQPQHF
CDR3nt: TGTGCCAGCAGCTTATTCCCGTATAGCAATCAGCCCCAGCATTTT
v_gene: TRBV5-6
abundance: NA
d_gene: NA
j_gene: TRBJ1-5

CDR3aa: CASSLMGLNQPQHF
CDR3nt: TGTGCCAGCAGCTTAATGGGGCTGAATCAGCCCCAGCATTTT
v_gene: TRBV7-9
abundance: few
d_gene: NA
j_gene: TRBJ1-5

CDR3aa: CASSQVTSGGDTQYF
CDR3nt: TGCGCCAGCAGCCAAGTGACTAGCGGGGGAGATACGCAGTATTTT
v_gene: TRBV4-3
abundance: NA
d_gene: TRBD2
j_gene: TRBJ2-3

CDR3aa: CASTVNGPQETQYF
CDR3nt: TGTGCCAGCACAGTTAATGGGCCCCAAGAGACCCAGTACTTC
v_gene: TRBV2
abundance: NA
d_gene: NA
j_gene: TRBJ2-5

CDR3aa: CASSLDSLAGELFF
CDR3nt: TGTGCCAGCAGCTTGGACTCATTGGCCGGGGAGCTGTTTTTT
v_gene: TRBV5-4
abundance: once
d_gene: NA
j_gene: TRBJ2-2

CDR3aa: CASSAGTGLSYEQYF
CDR3nt: TGTGCCAGCAGCGCTGGGACAGGGCTCTCCTACGAGCAGTACTTC
v_gene: TRBV7-2
abundance: NA
d_gene: TRBD1
j_gene: TRBJ2-7

CDR3aa: CASSQGGANEKLFF
CDR3nt: TGTGCCAGCAGCCAAGGGGGAGCTAATGAAAAACTGTTTTTT
v_gene: TRBV5-4
abundance: NA
d_gene: NA
j_gene: TRBJ1-4

CDR3aa: CSVRLEGESEKLFF
CDR3nt: TGCAGCGTCCGCCTCGAAGGGGAGAGTGAAAAACTGTTTTTT
v_gene: TRBV29-1
abundance: NA
d_gene: NA
j_gene: TRBJ1-4

CDR3aa: CASPTEAFF
CDR3nt: TGTGCCAGCCCGACTGAAGCTTTCTTT
v_gene: TRBV21-1
abundance: NA
d_gene: NA
j_gene: TRBJ1-1

CDR3aa: CASSNSGTGSYGYTF
CDR3nt: TGTGCCAGCAGTAACTCCGGGACAGGGTCCTATGGCTACACCTTC
v_gene: TRBV6-5
abundance: NA
d_gene: TRBD1
j_gene: TRBJ1-2

CDR3aa: CASSSTSRTGGRYF
CDR3nt: TGTGCCAGCAGCTCTACATCGCGAACCGGGGGCAGGTATTTT
v_gene: TRBV5-4
abundance: NA
d_gene: NA
j_gene: TRBJ2-3

CDR3aa: CASSLIGHTEAFF
CDR3nt: TGTGCCAGCAGCTTAATCGGGCACACTGAAGCTTTCTTT
v_gene: TRBV7-3
abundance: NA
d_gene: NA
j_gene: TRBJ1-1

CDR3aa: CASSLDGTGINYGYTF
CDR3nt: TGCGCCAGCAGCTTGGATGGGACAGGGATCAACTATGGCTACACCTTC
v_gene: TRBV5-1
abundance: NA
d_gene: TRBD1
j_gene: TRBJ1-2

CDR3aa: CASSQQGRYGTEAFF
CDR3nt: TGTGCCAGCAGCCAACAGGGGAGGTATGGCACTGAAGCTTTCTTT
v_gene: TRBV4-2
abundance: NA
d_gene: NA
j_gene: TRBJ1-1

CDR3aa: CASSLAVGMDNSPLHF
CDR3nt: TGCGCCAGCAGCTTGGCAGTAGGGATGGATAATTCACCCCTCCACTTT
v_gene: TRBV5-1
abundance: NA
d_gene: NA
j_gene: TRBJ1-6

CDR3aa: CASSTGTIGELFF
CDR3nt: TGTGCCAGTAGTACTGGGACAATCGGGGAGCTGTTTTTT
v_gene: TRBV19
abundance: NA
d_gene: NA
j_gene: TRBJ2-2

CDR3aa: CASSPGLAVELEQFF
CDR3nt: TGTGCCAGCAGCCCTGGGCTAGCGGTTGAATTAGAGCAGTTCTTC
v_gene: TRBV14
abundance: NA
d_gene: TRBD2
j_gene: TRBJ2-1

CDR3aa: CAWSRGGINEKLFF
CDR3nt: TGTGCCTGGAGTCGTGGGGGAATTAATGAAAAACTGTTTTTT
v_gene: TRBV30
abundance: few
d_gene: NA
j_gene: TRBJ1-4

CDR3aa: CAWSVQGNTEAFF
CDR3nt: TGTGCCTGGAGTGTACAGGGGAACACTGAAGCTTTCTTT
v_gene: TRBV30
abundance: NA
d_gene: NA
j_gene: TRBJ1-1

CDR3aa: CASKREGSGANVLTF
CDR3nt: TGTGCCAGCAAGCGGGAGGGCTCTGGGGCCAACGTCCTGACTTTC
v_gene: TRBV2
abundance: NA
d_gene: TRBD2
j_gene: TRBJ2-6

CDR3aa: CASSLPGGANEKLFF
CDR3nt: TGTGCCAGCAGCTTACCAGGGGGCGCAAATGAAAAACTGTTTTTT
v_gene: TRBV7-2
abundance: NA
d_gene: TRBD1
j_gene: TRBJ1-4

CDR3aa: CASSQDPAYQETQYF
CDR3nt: TGTGCCAGCAGCCAAGATCCGGCGTATCAAGAGACCCAGTACTTC
v_gene: TRBV5-4
abundance: NA
d_gene: NA
j_gene: TRBJ2-5

CDR3aa: CASSSPTGGLSSGNTIYF
CDR3nt: TGTGCCAGCAGTTCTCCTACAGGGGGCTTGAGCTCTGGAAACACCATATATTTT
v_gene: TRBV7-2
abundance: NA
d_gene: TRBD1
j_gene: TRBJ1-3

CDR3aa: CASRSTGGNTEAFF
CDR3nt: TGCGCCAGCAGATCCACAGGCGGAAACACTGAAGCTTTCTTT
v_gene: TRBV5-1
abundance: once
d_gene: NA
j_gene: TRBJ1-1

CDR3aa: CASSLAGETPYGYTF
CDR3nt: TGTGCCAGCAGCTTGGCTGGGGAAACGCCCTATGGCTACACCTTC
v_gene: TRBV27
abundance: NA
d_gene: NA
j_gene: TRBJ1-2

CDR3aa: CASSLQETQYF
CDR3nt: TGTGCCAGCTCACTCCAAGAGACCCAGTACTTC
v_gene: TRBV18
abundance: NA
d_gene: NA
j_gene: TRBJ2-5

CDR3aa: CASSPLGDYEQYF
CDR3nt: TGTGCCAGTAGTCCACTTGGTGACTACGAGCAGTACTTC
v_gene: TRBV19
abundance: few
d_gene: NA
j_gene: TRBJ2-7

CDR3aa: CASSLGQSNSPLHF
CDR3nt: TGTGCCAGCAGCTTAGGGCAGAGTAATTCACCCCTCCACTTT
v_gene: TRBV7-9
abundance: NA
d_gene: NA
j_gene: TRBJ1-6

CDR3aa: CASSVGLAGVDTQYF
CDR3nt: TGTGCCAGCAGCGTAGGGCTAGCGGGGGTGGATACGCAGTATTTT
v_gene: TRBV9
abundance: NA
d_gene: TRBD2
j_gene: TRBJ2-3

CDR3aa: CASREGGQETQYF
CDR3nt: TGTGCCAGCAGAGAAGGGGGCCAAGAGACCCAGTACTTC
v_gene: TRBV6-5
abundance: few
d_gene: NA
j_gene: TRBJ2-5

CDR3aa: CASSSMGLAAGELFF
CDR3nt: TGTGCCAGCAGCTCCATGGGACTAGCGGCCGGGGAGCTGTTTTTT
v_gene: TRBV7-2
abundance: NA
d_gene: TRBD2
j_gene: TRBJ2-2

CDR3aa: CAWSVGGYNEQFF
CDR3nt: TGTGCCTGGAGTGTAGGAGGTTACAATGAGCAGTTCTTC
v_gene: TRBV30
abundance: NA
d_gene: NA
j_gene: TRBJ2-1

CDR3aa: CSVGARDQPQHF
CDR3nt: TGCAGCGTTGGGGCGAGAGATCAGCCCCAGCATTTT
v_gene: TRBV29-1
abundance: NA
d_gene: NA
j_gene: TRBJ1-5

CDR3aa: CASSYLTGNYGYTF
CDR3nt: TGTGCCAGCAGCTACCTTACGGGGAACTATGGCTACACCTTC
v_gene: TRBV7-2
abundance: few
d_gene: NA
j_gene: TRBJ1-2

CDR3aa: CASKGGGTNYGYTF
CDR3nt: TGTGCCAGCAAGGGAGGTGGCACCAACTATGGCTACACCTTC
v_gene: TRBV28
abundance: once
d_gene: NA
j_gene: TRBJ1-2

CDR3aa: CASSLATTGGETQYF
CDR3nt: TGTGCCAGCAGTTTAGCGACTACAGGGGGCGAGACCCAGTACTTC
v_gene: TRBV14
abundance: NA
d_gene: TRBD1
j_gene: TRBJ2-5

CDR3aa: CAWSVRRWQPGGSYEQYF
CDR3nt: TGTGCCTGGAGTGTAAGGCGCTGGCAACCCGGGGGGTCCTACGAGCAGTACTTC
v_gene: TRBV30
abundance: NA
d_gene: TRBD2
j_gene: TRBJ2-7

CDR3aa: CASRGSGTGVEKLFF
CDR3nt: TGCGCCAGCAGAGGATCCGGGACAGGGGTTGAAAAACTGTTTTTT
v_gene: TRBV5-1
abundance: NA
d_gene: TRBD1
j_gene: TRBJ1-4

CDR3aa: CASSQDWFRGVDNSPLHF
CDR3nt: TGCGCCAGCAGCCAAGATTGGTTCCGGGGCGTCGATAATTCACCCCTCCACTTT
v_gene: TRBV4-3
abundance: NA
d_gene: NA
j_gene: TRBJ1-6

CDR3aa: CASSRDRGREKLFF
CDR3nt: TGTGCCAGCAGCCGGGACAGGGGGCGTGAAAAACTGTTTTTT
v_gene: TRBV5-4
abundance: NA
d_gene: TRBD1
j_gene: TRBJ1-4

CDR3aa: CASSSSGGTSGANVLTF
CDR3nt: TGTGCCAGCAGCTCATCAGGGGGCACCTCTGGGGCCAACGTCCTGACTTTC
v_gene: TRBV7-2
abundance: NA
d_gene: TRBD1
j_gene: TRBJ2-6

CDR3aa: CASSYSEVGTEAFF
CDR3nt: TGTGCCAGTAGCTACAGTGAGGTGGGCACTGAAGCTTTCTTT
v_gene: TRBV19
abundance: NA
d_gene: NA
j_gene: TRBJ1-1

CDR3aa: CASSLRRASNQPQHF
CDR3nt: TGTGCCAGCAGCTTACGCAGGGCTAGCAATCAGCCCCAGCATTTT
v_gene: TRBV7-8
abundance: few
d_gene: NA
j_gene: TRBJ1-5